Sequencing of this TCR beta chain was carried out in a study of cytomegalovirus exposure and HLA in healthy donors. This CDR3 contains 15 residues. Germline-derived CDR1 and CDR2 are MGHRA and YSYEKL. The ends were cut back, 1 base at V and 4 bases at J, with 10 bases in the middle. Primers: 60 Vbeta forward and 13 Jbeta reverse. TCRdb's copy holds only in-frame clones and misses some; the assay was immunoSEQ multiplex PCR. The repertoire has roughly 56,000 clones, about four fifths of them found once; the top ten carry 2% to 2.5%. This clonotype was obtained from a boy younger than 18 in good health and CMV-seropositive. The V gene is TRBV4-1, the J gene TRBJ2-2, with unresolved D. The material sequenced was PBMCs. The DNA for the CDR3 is TGCGCCAGCAGCCAAGCCCGGAGAGGCACCGGGGAGCTGTTTTTT. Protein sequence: CASSQARRGTGELFF.